These T cell receptor beta chains were read from a single sample in a study of OX40 agonist ivuxolimab in advanced cancers. TCRdb's copy holds only in-frame clones and misses some; the assay was immunoSEQ multiplex PCR. The sample lists almost 70,000 clones, approximately 91% occurring once. The starting material was CD4+ or CD8+ T cells sorted from blood, obtained in a trial of the OX40 agonist ivuxolimab. All receptors come from an adult with an advanced solid tumor such as melanoma, head and neck, liver or kidney cancer. Each CDR3 is given with its conserved first and last residue. The D gene is left open where the match is weak. Some rows have no size entry. The others give once, few or many, or a class for an expanded clone.

-	TRBJ1-2	TRBV7-2	few	CASSPRGAGTNYGYTF	TGTGCCAGCAGCCCCCGGGGGGCAGGAACCAACTATGGCTACACCTTC
-	TRBJ2-7	TRBV6-6	-	CASRSSADRLYEQYF	TGTGCCAGCAGATCCTCCGCGGACAGACTCTACGAGCAGTACTTC
TRBD1	TRBJ2-1	TRBV5-1	-	CASSPGQGAAEQFF	TGCGCCAGCAGCCCGGGACAGGGGGCGGCTGAGCAGTTCTTC
-	TRBJ2-2	TRBV14	-	CASSQKRNTGELFF	TGTGCCAGCAGCCAAAAACGTAACACCGGGGAGCTGTTTTTT
-	TRBJ2-1	TRBV7-3	-	CASSLNRNEQFF	TGTGCCAGCAGCTTAAATAGAAATGAGCAGTTCTTC
-	TRBJ1-2	TRBV4-1	-	CASSQGTWGLSYGYTF	TGCGCCAGCAGCCAAGGGACCTGGGGGCTAAGCTATGGCTACACCTTC
-	TRBJ1-1	TRBV6-5	-	CASRRPKWTEAFF	TGTGCCAGTCGTCGCCCAAAGTGGACTGAAGCTTTCTTT
-	TRBJ2-3	TRBV6-1	-	CASSEVPTGRITDTQYF	TGTGCCAGCAGTGAAGTACCCACTGGGAGAATCACAGATACGCAGTATTTT
-	TRBJ2-3	TRBV11-1	-	CASSLGVLVSPTDTQYF	TGTGCCAGCAGCTTAGGAGTACTAGTTAGTCCCACAGATACGCAGTATTTT
-	TRBJ2-2	TRBV6-4	-	CASSPFPVRTGELFF	TGTGCCAGCAGCCCCTTCCCGGTTAGGACCGGGGAGCTGTTTTTT
-	TRBJ1-5	TRBV23-1	-	CASSQCPPGSNQPQHF	TGCGCCAGCAGTCAATGCCCCCCGGGTAGCAATCAGCCCCAGCATTTT
-	TRBJ1-1	TRBV19	-	CASSIDSLNTEAFF	TGTGCCAGTAGTATTGACTCCTTGAACACTGAAGCTTTCTTT
-	TRBJ2-7	TRBV5-4	-	CASSLGQSKQYF	TGTGCCAGCAGCTTGGGCCAGTCTAAGCAGTACTTC
TRBD1	TRBJ2-1	TRBV5-5	-	CASSSGTGAGDEQFF	TGTGCCAGCAGCTCCGGGACAGGGGCGGGGGATGAGCAGTTCTTC
-	TRBJ2-3	TRBV5-1	-	CASSLATVPLGDTQYF	TGCGCCAGCAGCTTGGCGACAGTCCCCCTCGGAGATACGCAGTATTTT
-	TRBJ2-5	TRBV6-1	-	CASSEPGSETQYF	TGTGCCAGCAGTGAGCCCGGGTCGGAGACCCAGTACTTC
-	TRBJ1-3	TRBV15	-	CATSSRQASGNTIYF	TGTGCCACCAGCAGCCGACAGGCCTCTGGAAACACCATATATTTT
TRBD2	TRBJ2-1	TRBV11-3	-	CASSSRLAGYNEQFF	TGTGCCAGCAGCTCCCGACTAGCGGGTTACAATGAGCAGTTCTTC
-	TRBJ2-7	TRBV28	-	CASSWSGRVEQYF	TGTGCCAGCAGTTGGAGTGGGCGGGTCGAGCAGTACTTC
TRBD1	TRBJ1-5	TRBV2	-	CASSPQGAGNQPQHF	TGTGCCAGCAGCCCACAGGGGGCCGGCAATCAGCCCCAGCATTTT
TRBD2	TRBJ2-7	TRBV5-1	-	CASSLLTSGLNSYEQYF	TGCGCCAGCAGCTTGTTAACTAGCGGGCTGAATAGCTACGAGCAGTACTTC
-	TRBJ2-7	TRBV18	-	CASSPSVSYEQYF	TGTGCCAGCTCACCAAGTGTCAGCTACGAGCAGTACTTC
TRBD1	TRBJ2-7	TRBV29-1	-	CSVTTGNYYEQYF	TGCAGCGTTACGACAGGGAACTACTACGAGCAGTACTTC
-	TRBJ1-2	TRBV11-2	-	CASSLWEGKGYTF	TGTGCCAGCAGCTTATGGGAAGGCAAGGGCTACACCTTC
TRBD1	TRBJ1-2	TRBV6-1	once	CASSLGQGFSYGYTF	TGTGCCAGCAGCCTCGGACAGGGCTTTAGCTATGGCTACACCTTC
TRBD2	TRBJ2-1	TRBV7-8	-	CASSPRTSGNNEQFF	TGTGCCAGCAGCCCCAGGACTAGCGGTAACAATGAGCAGTTCTTC
-	TRBJ2-1	TRBV19	-	CASTDKGWNEQFF	TGTGCCAGTACGGACAAAGGGTGGAATGAGCAGTTCTTC
TRBD1	TRBJ2-5	TRBV7-6	-	CASSNGTVRGTQYF	TGTGCCAGCAGCAATGGGACAGTCCGGGGGACCCAGTACTTC
-	TRBJ1-1	TRBV19	-	CASSIIGRGRDTEAFF	TGTGCCAGTAGTATCATAGGGAGGGGCCGAGACACTGAAGCTTTCTTT
-	TRBJ2-3	TRBV9	-	CASTLGLEDTQYF	TGTGCCAGCACCCTCGGACTTGAAGATACGCAGTATTTT
-	TRBJ2-2	TRBV4-1	-	CASTNRAANTGELFF	TGCGCCAGCACCAACAGGGCCGCGAACACCGGGGAGCTGTTTTTT
-	TRBJ1-1	TRBV20-1	-	CSARDPPEAFF	TGCAGTGCTAGAGATCCCCCTGAAGCTTTCTTT
TRBD1	TRBJ1-4	TRBV14	-	CASSQGPDRGGNEKLFF	TGTGCCAGCAGCCAAGGCCCCGACAGGGGAGGCAATGAAAAACTGTTTTTT
TRBD1	TRBJ1-2	TRBV7-9	-	CASSSELPGGGNYGYTF	TGTGCCAGCAGCTCCGAACTACCAGGGGGCGGAAACTATGGCTACACCTTC
-	TRBJ2-7	TRBV19	-	CASSISGIKYF	TGTGCCAGTAGTATTTCAGGTATAAAGTACTTC
TRBD2	TRBJ2-5	TRBV19	-	CASSTNVAGEETQYF	TGTGCCAGTAGTACCAACGTAGCGGGAGAGGAGACCCAGTACTTC
-	TRBJ1-5	TRBV9	-	CASSVEGGNQPQHF	TGTGCCAGCAGCGTAGAAGGTGGCAATCAGCCCCAGCATTTT
-	TRBJ2-7	TRBV21-1	-	CASSKYRDTLSYEQYF	TGTGCCAGCAGCAAATATAGGGACACACTGTCCTACGAGCAGTACTTC
-	TRBJ1-4	TRBV6-5	-	CASSFSGLSNEKLFF	TGTGCCAGCAGTTTCTCCGGTTTATCTAATGAAAAACTGTTTTTT
TRBD2	TRBJ2-1	TRBV9	-	CASSVALGPRSGLAGGEQFF	TGTGCCAGCAGCGTAGCCTTAGGCCCTCGTTCGGGACTAGCGGGAGGGGAGCAGTTCTTC
-	TRBJ1-5	TRBV19	-	CASSMGWGAGNQPQHF	TGTGCCAGTAGTATGGGATGGGGGGCCGGCAATCAGCCCCAGCATTTT
TRBD2	TRBJ2-1	TRBV14	-	CASSQDLGGLAGGREQFF	TGTGCCAGCAGCCAAGATTTGGGAGGACTAGCGGGAGGGCGCGAGCAGTTCTTC
-	TRBJ2-1	TRBV7-3	-	CASSSKRSSYNEQFF	TGTGCCAGCAGCTCAAAGCGGAGCTCCTACAATGAGCAGTTCTTC
-	TRBJ2-1	TRBV19	-	CASSLPTGPGDNEQFF	TGTGCCAGTAGTTTACCGACAGGCCCTGGGGACAATGAGCAGTTCTTC
-	TRBJ2-3	TRBV19	-	CASSQWDTQYF	TGTGCCAGTAGCCAGTGGGATACGCAGTATTTT
-	TRBJ1-5	TRBV6-5	-	CASSGQSNQPQHF	TGTGCCAGCAGTGGACAGAGCAATCAGCCCCAGCATTTT
TRBD2	TRBJ2-5	TRBV11-2	-	CASSQGHGLAVQETQYF	TGTGCCAGCAGCCAAGGACACGGACTAGCGGTACAAGAGACCCAGTACTTC
TRBD2	TRBJ2-7	TRBV5-4	-	CASSGGLAGGTYEQYF	TGTGCCAGCAGCGGGGGGCTAGCGGGAGGAACCTACGAGCAGTACTTC
-	TRBJ2-3	TRBV9	-	CASSVVQGRTDTQYF	TGTGCCAGCAGCGTAGTACAGGGTAGGACGGATACGCAGTATTTT
TRBD2	TRBJ2-2	TRBV19	-	CASSTEAFFSSGSRTGELFF	TGTGCCAGTAGTACAGAGGCTTTTTTCTCTAGCGGGAGTCGCACCGGGGAGCTGTTTTTT